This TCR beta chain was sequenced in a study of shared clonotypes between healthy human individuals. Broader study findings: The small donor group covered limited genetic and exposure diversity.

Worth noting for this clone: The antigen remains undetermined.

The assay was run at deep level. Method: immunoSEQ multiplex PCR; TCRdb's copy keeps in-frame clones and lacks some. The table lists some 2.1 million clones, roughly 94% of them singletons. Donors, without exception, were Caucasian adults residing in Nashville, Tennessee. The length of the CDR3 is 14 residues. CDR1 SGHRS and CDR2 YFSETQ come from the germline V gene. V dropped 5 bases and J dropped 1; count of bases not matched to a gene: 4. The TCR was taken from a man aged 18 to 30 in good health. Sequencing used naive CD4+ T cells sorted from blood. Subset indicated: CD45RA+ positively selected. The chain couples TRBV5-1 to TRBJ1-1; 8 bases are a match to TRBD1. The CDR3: CASRTGVENTEAFF. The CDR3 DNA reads TGCGCCAGCAGGACAGGGGTTGAGAACACTGAAGCTTTCTTT.